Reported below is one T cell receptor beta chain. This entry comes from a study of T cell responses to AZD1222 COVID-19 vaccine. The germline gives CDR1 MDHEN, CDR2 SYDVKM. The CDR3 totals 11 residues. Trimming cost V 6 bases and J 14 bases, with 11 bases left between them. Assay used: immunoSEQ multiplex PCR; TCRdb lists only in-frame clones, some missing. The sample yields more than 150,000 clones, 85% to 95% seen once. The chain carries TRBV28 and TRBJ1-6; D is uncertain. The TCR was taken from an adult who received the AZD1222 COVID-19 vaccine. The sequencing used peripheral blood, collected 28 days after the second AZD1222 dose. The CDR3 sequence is CASSPSRTLHF. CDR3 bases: TGTGCCAGCAGCCCTTCCCGGACCCTCCACTTT.